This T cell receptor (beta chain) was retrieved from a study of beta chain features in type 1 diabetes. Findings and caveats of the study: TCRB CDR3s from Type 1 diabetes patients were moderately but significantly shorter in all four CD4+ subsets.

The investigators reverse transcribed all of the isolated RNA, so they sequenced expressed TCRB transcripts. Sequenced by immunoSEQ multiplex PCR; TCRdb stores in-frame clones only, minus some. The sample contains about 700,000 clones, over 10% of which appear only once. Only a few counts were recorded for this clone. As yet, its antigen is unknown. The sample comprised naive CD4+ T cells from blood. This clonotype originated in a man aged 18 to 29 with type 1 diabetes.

CDR3 sequence reads: CASSDRGQGDYGYTF. DNA for the CDR3: TGTGCCAGCAGTGATAGGGGACAGGGCGACTATGGCTACACCTTC. The chain joins TRBV25-1 to TRBJ1-2, with 9 bases fitting TRBD1. Germline V gives CDR1 MGHDK, CDR2 SYGVNS. The J segment lost 3 bases and the V segment lost 3 bases, leaving 5 bases of the junction unmatched. The CDR3 covers 15 residues.